The 26 T cell receptor beta chains below all came from one sample that was sequenced in a study of blood T cells in healthy people across ages. Together with a sample-barcoded 5' primer, a J-beta primer mix was included in a second PCR lasting about 6 to 11 cycles. One entry per CDR3 protein results from TCRdb running MiXCR on the 5' RACE reads. The data show 1.8 million or so distinct CDR3 sequences, with about two fifths seen just once and roughly 24% held by the top ten. The sequenced material came from blood. The receptor set was obtained from a human donor in good health.

V usage is TRBV10-3 and J usage is TRBJ1-1, with D possibly matching TRBD1 (5 bases). The CDR3 contains 11 residues. V was shortened by 10 bases and J by 6 bases, with 12 bases between the two germline ends. In germline, CDR1 is ENHRY, CDR2 SYGVKD. Here the CDR3 DNA reads TGTGCCAGTAGTAGGGGAGCTGAAGCTTTCTTT. It yields the protein CASSRGAEAFF.

This rearrangement joins TRBV4-1 to TRBJ1-6; perhaps TRBD1 as D (5 bases). The CDR3 has 17 amino acids. Trimming removed 1 base from V and 14 bases from J, with 24 bases in between. CDR1 and CDR2 from the germline V gene are MGHRA and YSYEKL. In DNA, the CDR3 is TGCGCCAGCAGCCAAGCGGGGGTCAGAGAAAAGGAAAGTACCCTCCACTTT. Its protein product is CASSQAGVREKESTLHF.

The table lists this clonotype with many counts. The V and J genes are TRBV6-5 and TRBJ2-3; D uncertain. This CDR3 spans 13 amino acids. Trimming removed 2 bases at V and 0 bases at J, with 3 bases between. Germline values: CDR1 MNHEY, CDR2 SVGAGI. The CDR3 DNA reads as TGTGCCAGCAGTTACCGTAGCACAGATACGCAGTATTTT. Translated: CASSYRSTDTQYF.

This clonotype was seen a few times. Germline and junction disagree at one end, which may indicate a read error. The chain employs TRBV10-3 and TRBJ1-2, with a weak D call TRBD1 (5 bases). This CDR3 spans 16 amino acids. Germline values: CDR1 ENHRY, CDR2 SYGVKD. Here the CDR3 DNA reads TGTGCCATCAGGACCGGACCGTCCTCGAGGGACTATGGCTGCACCTTC. Translation gives CAIRTGPSSRDYGCTF.

This chain uses TRBV28 with TRBJ1-2, with 7 bases identical to TRBD1. This CDR3 is 16 amino acids long. With V trimmed by 4 bases and J by 1 base, 9 bases remained unmatched. Germline assignment: CDR1 MDHEN and CDR2 SYDVKM. The CDR3 DNA sequence: TGTGCCAGCAGTTCCCCAGGACAGGATATTAACTATGGCTACACCTTC. Its translation: CASSSPGQDINYGYTF.

This clonotype occurred a few times. The chain employs TRBV29-1 and TRBJ1-1, with no clear D. Trimming stripped 3 bases from V and 0 bases from J, with 8 bases between. The germline V gene encodes CDR1 SQVTM and CDR2 ANQGSEA. This CDR3 is built from 13 residues. This CDR3 is CSVDSTMNTEAFF. The CDR3 bases are TGCAGCGTTGATAGTACCATGAACACTGAAGCTTTCTTT.

This clonotype was counted between two and nine times. V and J are TRBV20-1 and TRBJ2-3; D might be TRBD2 (6 bases). V lost 5 bases and J 1 base, leaving 13 bases between the germline ends. CDR3 length: 14 residues. The germline V gene has CDR1 DFQATT and CDR2 SNEGSKA (reference sequence). CDR3 residues: CSASWASGTDTQYF. Written as DNA, the CDR3 is TGCAGTGCTTCTTGGGCTAGCGGCACAGATACGCAGTATTTT.

This chain joins TRBV6-5 and TRBJ2-7; D tentatively reads TRBD1 or TRBD2 (5 bases each). From germline, CDR1 is MNHEY and CDR2 SVGAGI. This CDR3 has 16 amino acids. V gave up 4 bases and J gave up 1 base, with 17 bases separating them. This CDR3 is CASSSPGAGRSYEQYF. CDR3 sequence (DNA): TGTGCCAGCAGTTCCCCGGGTGCAGGGAGATCCTACGAGCAGTACTTC.

This clonotype turned up a few times. This chain links TRBV7-2 with TRBJ2-7; 7 bases agree with TRBD2. The CDR3 spans 14 residues. From germline, CDR1 is SGHTA and CDR2 FQGNSA. The V gene end was trimmed by 5 bases and the J gene end by 2 bases; junction bases not matched to a gene: 6. This CDR3 reads CASSHQAGTYEQYF. CDR3 bases: TGTGCCAGCAGCCATCAAGCGGGGACCTACGAGCAGTACTTC.

This clonotype was seen a handful of times. CDR3 coding DNA: TGTGCCAGCAGCAAAATACGCGCCACTGAAAAACTGTTTTTT. Translation gives CASSKIRATEKLFF. The chain employs TRBV7-2 and TRBJ1-4; no firm D call. CDR1 is SGHTA, CDR2 FQGNSA, per germline. Trimming removed 5 bases from V and 7 bases from J, with 14 bases in between. The CDR3 extends over 14 amino acids.

The chain uses TRBV5-1 and TRBJ1-1; D gene unclear. Trimming stripped 1 base from V and 0 bases from J, with 7 bases between. Germline CDR1 is SGHRS and CDR2 is YFSETQ. CDR3 length: 14 amino acids. Here the CDR3 reads CASSLNAMNTEAFF. CDR3 coding DNA: TGCGCCAGCAGCTTGAACGCAATGAACACTGAAGCTTTCTTT.

The CDR3 spells CASSQDWGSTQYF. In DNA form, the CDR3 reads TGCGCCAGCAGCCAAGACTGGGGCTCGACCCAGTACTTC. The chain couples TRBV4-1 to TRBJ2-5, with D possibly matching TRBD1 (5 bases). V was trimmed by 0 bases and J by 7 bases, leaving 9 bases between them. The CDR3 extends over 13 amino acids. Germline assignment: CDR1 MGHRA and CDR2 YSYEKL.

The chain couples TRBV14 to TRBJ1-6; 10 bases agree with TRBD1. In germline, CDR1 is SGHDN, CDR2 FVKESK. The ends lost 4 bases at V and 17 bases at J; junction bases unmatched: 20. CDR3 length: 17 residues. CDR3 residues: CASSPNRPRQGAFNIHF. CDR3 sequence (DNA): TGTGCCAGCAGCCCCAACCGGCCCCGACAGGGGGCATTTAATATCCACTTT.

This clonotype was observed a handful of times. CDR3 region: CSARVGDRGPENSPLHF. As DNA, the CDR3 is TGCAGTGCTAGAGTTGGGGACAGGGGGCCAGAGAATTCACCCCTCCACTTT. The V and J genes are TRBV20-1 and TRBJ1-6, with 12 bases aligning to TRBD1. The CDR3 sequence is 17 residues long. Germline lookup yields CDR1 DFQATT and CDR2 SNEGSKA (reference sequence). The junction had 8 bases not matched to a gene; V was cut back by 1 base and J by 7 bases.

In its sample, this clonotype was seen a few times. The rearrangement uses TRBV27 and TRBJ2-3; unclear D gene. CDR1 and CDR2 from the germline V gene are MNHEY and SMNVEV (reference sequence). The CDR3 sequence is 18 residues long. Deletions cut 0 bases from V and 3 bases from J, with 19 bases between. The CDR3 coding sequence is TGTGCCAGCAGTTTATCGCCGTTTGCCTCGAGCACAACAGATACGCAGTATTTT. As protein: CASSLSPFASSTTDTQYF.

This clonotype was counted between two and nine times. This chain uses TRBV15 with TRBJ1-5; unclear D gene. This CDR3 spans 13 amino acids. The V and J ends lost 6 bases and 4 bases respectively, with 10 bases between them. Looked up from germline, CDR1 is LNHNV and CDR2 is YYDKDF (reference sequence). This CDR3 reads CATSPLGNQPQHF. CDR3 sequence (DNA): TGTGCCACCAGTCCCCTAGGAAATCAGCCCCAGCATTTT. Full variable domain (outside the CDR3, taken from reference TRBV15 and TRBJ1-5): DAMVIQNPRYQVTQFGKPVTLSCSQTLNHNVMYWYQQKSSQAPKLLFHYYDKDFNNEADTPDNFQSRRPNTSFCFLDIRSPGLGDTAMYLCATSPLGNQPQHFGDGTRLSIL.

In its sample, this clonotype was seen a few times. The chain carries TRBV4-3 and TRBJ2-5; 8 bases are a match to TRBD1. J was trimmed by 0 bases and V by 1 base; bases with no gene match: 1. This CDR3 spans 15 amino acids. Germline V gene lookup returns CDR1 LGHNA and CDR2 YSLEER. This CDR3 is CASSQGTGYQETQYF. The CDR3 bases are TGCGCCAGCAGCCAAGGGACAGGGTACCAAGAGACCCAGTACTTC.

The rearrangement uses TRBV2 and TRBJ2-1; 9 nucleotides line up with TRBD2. This CDR3 contains 16 residues. Germline-derived CDR1 and CDR2 are SNHLY and FYNNEI. Unmatched junction bases numbered 10, after V lost 6 bases and J lost 4 bases. The CDR3 nucleotides read TGTGCCAGCAGAGACCCTAAGGCGGGGGGGTACAATGAGCAGTTCTTC. This translates into CASRDPKAGGYNEQFF.

Only a few counts were recorded for this clonotype. The chain combines TRBV7-9 with TRBJ2-5; 8 bases align to TRBD1. The closer fit of TRBJ2-7 to the DNA end suggests the J call may be wrong. This CDR3 has 14 residues. The germline gives CDR1 SEHNR, CDR2 FQNEAQ (reference sequence). CDR3: CASSLGSGQDEQYF. In DNA form, the CDR3 reads TGTGCCAGCAGCTTAGGGTCGGGACAGGACGAGCAGTACTTC.

The J gene is TRBJ1-2, the V gene TRBV4-1; 10 bases line up with TRBD1. CDR3 length: 16 residues. V trimming: 4 bases; J trimming: 5 bases; junction bases outside the gene matches: 10. The germline V gene has CDR1 MGHRA and CDR2 YSYEKL. The DNA of the CDR3 is TGCGCCAGCAGCCCGGGACAGGGGTCGCCTCGGTATGGCTACACCTTC. Amino acid sequence: CASSPGQGSPRYGYTF.

V is TRBV5-5 and J is TRBJ1-1; no clear D. The V end lost 0 bases, the J end lost 6 bases, and 6 bases lay between the germline ends. This CDR3 region has 12 residues. Germline assignment: CDR1 SGHKS and CDR2 YYEKEE (reference sequence). The CDR3 DNA follows: TGTGCCAGCAGCTTGGCCTCCCCTGAAGCTTTCTTT. Translation gives CASSLASPEAFF.

Many counts were recorded for this clonotype. V is TRBV27 and J is TRBJ1-2; no clear D gene. The V gene lost 2 bases and the J gene lost 6 bases, with 13 bases spanning the gap. Germline V gene sequence: CDR1 MNHEY, CDR2 SMNVEV (reference sequence). The CDR3 has 14 residues. The chain's CDR3 is CASSLVVGRDGYTF. The CDR3 coding sequence is TGTGCCAGCAGTTTAGTAGTTGGGAGGGATGGCTACACCTTC.

This clonotype was counted once. The chain carries TRBV5-1 and TRBJ2-1, with D tentatively TRBD2 (5 bases). Trimming stripped 0 bases from V and 4 bases from J, with 20 bases between. The germline CDR1 and CDR2 sequences are SGHRS and YFSETQ. This CDR3 has 18 residues. CDR3 nucleotides: TGCGCCAGCAGCTTGGGGACCCTTAGCGATGGGTTTTACAATGAGCAGTTCTTC. Translated: CASSLGTLSDGFYNEQFF.

This clonotype was seen only a few times. The rearrangement links TRBV10-3 to TRBJ1-4; D gene ambiguous. Trimming left V 6 bases short and J 7 bases short, with 9 bases between. Germline assignment: CDR1 ENHRY and CDR2 SYGVKD. The CDR3 has 12 residues. CDR3 sequence: CAISSPGEKLFF. The CDR3 region has the DNA TGTGCCATCAGCTCCCCCGGTGAAAAACTGTTTTTT.

This clonotype was found a few times. V and J are TRBV7-2 and TRBJ1-1; no reliable D call. The CDR3 has 13 amino acids. Germline V lookup: CDR1 SGHTA, CDR2 FQGNSA. Trimming removed 6 bases at V and 1 base at J, with 9 bases between. CDR3 amino acids: CASSQHSNTEAFF. In DNA, the CDR3 is TGTGCCAGCAGTCAACACTCGAACACTGAAGCTTTCTTT.

The J gene is TRBJ2-4, the V gene TRBV4-2; D unresolved. TRBJ2-7 matches the DNA end more closely, so the J call is doubtful. This CDR3 spans 14 amino acids. Germline V lookup: CDR1 LGHNA, CDR2 YNFKEQ. The CDR3 is CASSPTLDNYEQYF. For the CDR3, the DNA is TGTGCCAGCAGCCCCACGCTCGATAACTACGAGCAGTACTTC.